The clone carrying this TCR beta chain was seen a handful of times. What it binds is not known. The CDR3 spans 14 residues. Germline V gene sequence: CDR1 DFQATT, CDR2 SNEGSKA (reference sequence). Trimming pared 3 bases from V and 8 bases from J, leaving 14 bases between. Each cDNA molecule carried a unique molecular identifier. TCRdb recomputed calls from the 5' RACE reads with MiXCR, one row per CDR3 protein. Among about 55,000 distinct CDR3 sequences listed, more than 12% were seen once. This entry belongs to a study of early T cells in non-severe SARS-CoV-2 infection. Study-wide points: Private and CD4 specificities were missed by VDJdb matching, skewed to anti-spike CD8.

The receptor was isolated from an adult who was a healthcare worker with PCR-confirmed SARS-CoV-2 infection or an uninfected control (not recorded which). The material sequenced was whole blood, taken at baseline. The chain has TRBV20-1 and TRBJ1-6; D ambiguous. The CDR3 DNA follows: TGCAGTGCTAGGCCGGGGTTAAGTGATTCACCCCTCCACTTT. It yields the protein CSARPGLSDSPLHF.